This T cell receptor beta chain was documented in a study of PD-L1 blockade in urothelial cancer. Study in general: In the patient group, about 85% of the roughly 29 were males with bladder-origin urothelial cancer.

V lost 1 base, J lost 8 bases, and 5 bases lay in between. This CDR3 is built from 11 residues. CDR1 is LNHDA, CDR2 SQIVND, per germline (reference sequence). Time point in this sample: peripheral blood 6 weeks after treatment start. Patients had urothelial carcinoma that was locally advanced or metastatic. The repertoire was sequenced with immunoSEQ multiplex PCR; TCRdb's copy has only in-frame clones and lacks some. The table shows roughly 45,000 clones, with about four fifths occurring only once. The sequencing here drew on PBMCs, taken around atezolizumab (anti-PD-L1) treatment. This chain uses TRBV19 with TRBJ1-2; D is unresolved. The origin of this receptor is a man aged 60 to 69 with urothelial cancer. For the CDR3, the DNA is TGTGCCAGTAGTATAGGCAGGGGCTACACCTTC. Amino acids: CASSIGRGYTF.